A single sample is the source of the 24 T cell receptor delta chains below, sequenced in a study of gamma-delta T cells after stem cell transplantation. TCRdb repeated clone calling on the RT-PCR reads with CATT. The sample contains about 2,800 delta-chain clones, approximately 4.5% of which appear only once. Sequencing was done on a sample of gamma-delta T cells. All receptors come from a human donor. It is not recorded whose cells these are; they may come from a transplant donor.

This clone was seen a handful of times. The translation of this DNA and the TCRdb protein of a much larger clone differ at residue 15, probably owing to a read error; the protein shown here is translated from the DNA. The CDR3 nucleotides read TGTGCCTGTGACTCTGTCGGCTATCAAGAGGGCTACACCGATGAACTCATCTTT. Translation: CACDSVGYQEGYTDELIF. This chain uses TRDV2 with TRDJ1; no clear D. The CDR3 has 18 amino acids. Germline CDR1 reads GEAIGNYY; CDR2 reads EKD.

By share of the sample, this clone is medium-sized. The V gene is TRDV1, the J gene TRDJ1; 13 bases are a match to TRDD3. The CDR3 runs to 19 residues. The germline gives CDR1 TSWWSYY, CDR2 QGS. After removal of 6 bases from V and 1 base from J, the junction contained 14 bases not matched to a gene. CDR3 DNA: TGTGCTCTTGGACGTCCTAAAACTGGGGGATACGTCAGCACCGATAAACTCATCTTT. This codes for CALGRPKTGGYVSTDKLIF.

The rearrangement joins TRDV2 to TRDJ3; D is unresolved. The CDR3 extends over 19 amino acids. V shed 0 bases and J shed 0 bases, with 14 bases lying between them. Germline CDR1 is GEAIGNYY and CDR2 is EKD. Here the CDR3 reads CACDTLLHELSWDTRQMFF. The CDR3 DNA sequence: TGTGCCTGTGACACCCTCTTACATGAGCTCTCCTGGGACACCCGACAGATGTTTTTC.

This clone showed up just a few times. The chain combines TRDV2 with TRDJ2; TRDD3 is a possible D gene (6 bases). This CDR3 is built from 20 residues. In germline, CDR1 is GEAIGNYY, CDR2 EKD. V gave up 0 bases and J gave up 1 base, with 23 bases separating them. The CDR3: CACDTLSPYAGDGLTAQLFF. CDR3 bases: TGTGCCTGTGACACCTTAAGTCCCTACGCTGGGGATGGTTTGACAGCACAACTCTTCTTT.

This clone was observed a handful of times. In DNA form, the CDR3 reads TGTGCCTGTGACCCCGTTGGTGGGGGACCTGTGACCGATAAACTCATCTTT. The encoded protein is CACDPVGGGPVTDKLIF. The gene calls are TRDV2 and TRDJ1, with TRDD3 matching over 7 bases. The CDR3 consists of 17 residues. CDR1 is GEAIGNYY, CDR2 EKD, per germline. Trimming removed 3 bases from V and 2 bases from J; junction bases left unmatched: 14.

Regarding this clone: A far larger clone is one base from this, pointing to a likely read error. The gene calls are TRDV2 and TRDJ1, with 11 nucleotides matching TRDD3. The length of the CDR3 is 23 residues. Germline values: CDR1 GEAIGNYY, CDR2 EKD. The DNA for the CDR3 is TGTGCCTGTAACACCGTGGCCTCCCGTGGGGGATACGCGACGGGCTCGTACACCGATAAACTCATCTTT. Protein: CACNTVASRGGYATGSYTDKLIF.

About this clone: One end of the junction varies from germline; a read error may be responsible. V usage is TRDV2 and J usage is TRDJ1; tentatively, D is TRDD3 (6 bases). Germline CDR1 is GEAIGNYY and CDR2 is EKD. The CDR3 has 15 amino acids. The CDR3 nucleotides read TGTGCCTGTGTCACCGTGGGGATTTACACCGATAAACTCATCTTT. This sequence encodes CACVTVGIYTDKLIF.

This clone is medium-sized in the sample. The chain links TRDV2 to TRDJ1, with a possible D match to TRDD3 (6 bases). This CDR3 region has 18 residues. Trimming took 0 bases from V and 2 from J, leaving 21 bases between them. Germline V lookup: CDR1 GEAIGNYY, CDR2 EKD. This CDR3 reads CACDTLWGDTSQTDKLIF. CDR3 sequence (DNA): TGTGCCTGTGACACCTTGTGGGGGGACACCAGTCAGACCGATAAACTCATCTTT.

The V call is TRDV2, the J call TRDJ1, with 9 nucleotides matching TRDD2. There are 17 residues in the CDR3. The J segment lost 5 bases and the V segment lost 2 bases, leaving 14 bases of the junction unmatched. Per the germline V gene, CDR1 is GEAIGNYY and CDR2 is EKD. CDR3 residues: CACDILLPTVGDDKLIF. Written as DNA, the CDR3 is TGTGCCTGTGACATCCTCCTTCCTACGGTTGGGGATGATAAACTCATCTTT.

This clone showed up just a few times. It may be a read error: a sequence one base away is much more abundant. J is TRDJ1 and V is TRDV2; 7 positions match TRDD3. The CDR3 covers 17 residues. The V gene end was trimmed by 1 base and the J gene end by 1 base; junction bases not matched to a gene: 11. Germline V gene lookup returns CDR1 GEAIGNYY and CDR2 EKD. CDR3 in DNA: TGTGCCTGTGACACGGTGGGGGAGAAACGGTGCACCGATAAACTCATCTTT. Translated, it gives CACDTVGEKRCTDKLIF.

The table lists this clone with a few counts. A read error is the likely source, as a far larger clone sits one nucleotide away. The V and J genes are TRDV2 and TRDJ1; TRDD3 agrees at 8 bases. Per germline, CDR1 GEAIGNYY and CDR2 EKD. The CDR3 is 16 residues long. V was pared by 3 bases and J by 0 bases, with 8 bases of the junction left unmatched. CDR3 residues: CACDPPTGGNTDKLIF. Written as DNA, the CDR3 is TGTGCCTGTGACCCCCCTACTGGGGGTAACACCGATAAACTCATCTTT.

Here the CDR3 DNA reads TGTGCCTGTGACCCCCTGGGGATACAGTCCACTTACACCGATAAACTCATCTTT. This translates into CACDPLGIQSTYTDKLIF. The chain employs TRDV2 and TRDJ1, with 8 bases fitting TRDD3. After removal of 3 bases from V and 0 bases from J, the junction contained 14 bases not matched to a gene. The germline V gene encodes CDR1 GEAIGNYY and CDR2 EKD. The CDR3 covers 18 residues.

A word on this clone: The junction does not match germline at one end; this may be a read error. The same CDR3 is also encoded by other DNA sequences in this sample. The chain couples TRDV2 to TRDJ1; TRDD3 aligns across 8 bases. The CDR3 spans 15 residues. The germline CDR1 and CDR2 sequences are GEAIGNYY and EKD. CDR3 sequence: CACEELGAYTDKLIF. CDR3 sequence (DNA): TGTGCCTGTGAAGAACTGGGGGCCTACACAGATAAACTCATCTTT.

By share, this clone ranks as medium-sized. The CDR3 nucleotides are TGTGCCTGTGACACGGTAACGAATGGTGTGGAGACGTACACCGATAAACTCATCTTT. This encodes CACDTVTNGVETYTDKLIF. The chain has TRDV2 and TRDJ1, with D unclear. CDR3 length: 19 residues. V was trimmed by 1 base and J by 0 bases, leaving 23 bases between them. Germline V gene data show CDR1 as GEAIGNYY and CDR2 as EKD.

The chain couples TRDV2 to TRDJ3; 10 bases are a match to TRDD3. The germline V gene encodes CDR1 GEAIGNYY and CDR2 EKD. The CDR3 is 19 residues long. Germline trimming cut 2 bases from V and 0 bases from J; bases unmatched to any gene: 6. The CDR3 loop is CACDNTHWGISWDTRQMFF. DNA of the CDR3: TGTGCCTGTGACAACACACACTGGGGGATCTCCTGGGACACCCGACAGATGTTTTTC.

By sample share, this clone is medium-sized. This chain uses TRDV2 with TRDJ1, with 7 bases matching TRDD3. Germline CDR1 is GEAIGNYY and CDR2 is EKD. V was pared by 3 bases and J by 4 bases, with 7 bases of the junction left unmatched. The CDR3 has 14 residues. CDR3 sequence: CACDLTGEHDKLIF. CDR3 DNA: TGTGCCTGTGACCTTACTGGGGAACACGATAAACTCATCTTT.

By share of the sample, this clone is large. CDR3 in DNA: TGTGCCTGTGACCTCATTCCCTCCCGTATGGGCGATAAACTCATCTTT. It encodes CACDLIPSRMGDKLIF. The chain links TRDV2 to TRDJ1; D not certain. The CDR3 is 16 amino acids. Trimming shortened V by 3 bases and J by 4 bases, and 20 bases separated the two germline ends. The germline CDR1 and CDR2 sequences are GEAIGNYY and EKD.

This clone was detected once. V gene TRDV2 combines with J gene TRDJ1, with 7 bases identical to TRDD3. The germline V gene encodes CDR1 GEAIGNYY and CDR2 EKD. The CDR3 extends over 17 amino acids. V dropped 1 base and J dropped 0; count of bases not matched to a gene: 10. In nucleotides, the CDR3 is TGTGCCTGTGACACGCTATCTGGGGGGGGGAACACCGATAAACTCATCTTT. Its translation is CACDTLSGGGNTDKLIF.

The chain employs TRDV2 and TRDJ1; the match to TRDD3 covers 12 bases. After removal of 1 base from V and 7 bases from J, the junction contained 6 bases not matched to a gene. The CDR3 is 15 residues long. Looked up from germline, CDR1 is GEAIGNYY and CDR2 is EKD. CDR3 sequence reads: CACDTLGDTRRKLIF. The CDR3 nucleotides read TGTGCCTGTGACACTCTGGGGGATACGCGGCGTAAACTCATCTTT.

This clone was counted between two and nine times. A far larger clone is a single base away, which makes a read error likely. This chain joins TRDV2 and TRDJ1, with 11 bases aligning to TRDD3. CDR1 GEAIGNYY and CDR2 EKD come from the germline V gene. Unmatched junction bases numbered 10, after V lost 5 bases and J lost 0 bases. The CDR3 is 17 amino acids. This CDR3 reads CACGTLGDTRYTDKLIF. In DNA, the CDR3 is TGTGCCTGTGGCACTCTGGGGGATACCCGGTACACCGATAAACTCATCTTT.

This clone is termed medium-sized. The chain is built from TRDV2 and TRDJ1; D might be TRDD3 (5 bases). The CDR3 has 16 residues. V lost 0 bases to trimming and J lost 0 bases, with 13 bases between them. Germline CDR1 GEAIGNYY, CDR2 EKD. The CDR3 sequence: CACDTGFGVYTDKLIF. The CDR3, as DNA: TGTGCCTGTGACACCGGTTTTGGGGTTTACACCGATAAACTCATCTTT.

This clone qualifies as medium-sized. This chain links TRDV2 with TRDJ1, with 8 positions matching TRDD3. Germline values: CDR1 GEAIGNYY, CDR2 EKD. V shed 2 bases, J shed 0 bases, and the junction held 4 bases outside the gene matches. This CDR3 spans 15 amino acids. The CDR3, as DNA: TGTGCCTGTGACAGACTGGGGATACACACCGATAAACTCATCTTT. It encodes CACDRLGIHTDKLIF.

Comment on this clone: This probably arose from a read error, given a far larger clone one base away. This chain connects TRDV2 to TRDJ1, with 10 bases identical to TRDD3. Looked up from germline, CDR1 is GEAIGNYY and CDR2 is EKD. V shed 5 bases, J shed 3 bases, and the junction held 26 bases outside the gene matches. CDR3 length equals 21 residues. The CDR3 DNA reads as TGTGCCTGTGCCACTGTGGGGAGTACTGGGGGATTTCGGGTCGAGGCCGATAAACTCATCTTT. This sequence encodes CACATVGSTGGFRVEADKLIF.

This clone was observed a handful of times. TCRdb's entry gives the protein of a much larger clone, which mismatches this DNA's translation at residue 14, likely from a read error; the protein reported here is translated from the DNA. The V gene is TRDV2, the J gene TRDJ1; 12 nucleotides line up with TRDD3. CDR3 length: 18 residues. Germline CDR1 reads GEAIGNYY; CDR2 reads EKD. The CDR3 sequence is CACDPLGDTLPHTNKLIF. CDR3 bases: TGTGCCTGTGACCCACTGGGGGATACCCTCCCACACACCAATAAACTCATCTTT.